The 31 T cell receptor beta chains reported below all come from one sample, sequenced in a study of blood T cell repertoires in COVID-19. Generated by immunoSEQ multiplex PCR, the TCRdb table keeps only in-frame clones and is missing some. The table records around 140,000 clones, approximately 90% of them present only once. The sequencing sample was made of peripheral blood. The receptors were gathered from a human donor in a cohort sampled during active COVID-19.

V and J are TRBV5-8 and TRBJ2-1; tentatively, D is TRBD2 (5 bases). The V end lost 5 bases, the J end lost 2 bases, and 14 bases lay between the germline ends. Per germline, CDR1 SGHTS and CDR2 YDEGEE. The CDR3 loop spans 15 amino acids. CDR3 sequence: CASSITPGTYNEQFF. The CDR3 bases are TGTGCCAGCAGTATCACCCCGGGGACCTACAATGAGCAGTTCTTC.

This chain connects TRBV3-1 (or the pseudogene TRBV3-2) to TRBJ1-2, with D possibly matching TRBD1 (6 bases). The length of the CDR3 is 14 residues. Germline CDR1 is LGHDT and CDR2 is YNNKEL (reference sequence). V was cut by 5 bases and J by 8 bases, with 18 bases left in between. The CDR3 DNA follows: TGTGCCAGCAGCTTCAGGGGAGGGCCGGAGGGCTACACCTTC. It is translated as CASSFRGGPEGYTF.

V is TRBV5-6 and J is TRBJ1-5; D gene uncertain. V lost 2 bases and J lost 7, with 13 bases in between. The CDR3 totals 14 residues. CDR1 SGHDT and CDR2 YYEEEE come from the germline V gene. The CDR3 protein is CASSFYLGGQPQHF. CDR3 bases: TGTGCCAGCAGCTTCTACCTAGGAGGCCAGCCCCAGCATTTT.

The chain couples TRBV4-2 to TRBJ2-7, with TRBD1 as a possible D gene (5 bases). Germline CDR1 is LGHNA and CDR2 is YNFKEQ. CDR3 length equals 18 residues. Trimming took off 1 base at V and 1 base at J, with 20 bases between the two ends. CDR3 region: CASSQALRPGRISYEQYF. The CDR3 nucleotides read TGTGCCAGCAGCCAAGCGTTAAGACCAGGGCGTATTTCCTACGAGCAGTACTTC.

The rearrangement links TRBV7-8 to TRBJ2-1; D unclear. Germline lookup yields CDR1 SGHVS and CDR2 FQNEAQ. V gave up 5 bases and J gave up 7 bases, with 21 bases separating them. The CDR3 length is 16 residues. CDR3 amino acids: CASSLNGVVSANEQFF. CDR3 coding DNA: TGTGCCAGCAGCCTTAACGGAGTCGTCTCTGCAAATGAGCAGTTCTTC.

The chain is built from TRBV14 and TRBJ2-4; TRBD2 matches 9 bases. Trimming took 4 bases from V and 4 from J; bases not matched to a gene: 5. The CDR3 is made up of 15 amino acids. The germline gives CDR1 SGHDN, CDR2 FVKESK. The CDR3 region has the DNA TGTGCCAGCAGCCCCTGGCTAGCGGGGAAAAACATTCAGTACTTC. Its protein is CASSPWLAGKNIQYF.

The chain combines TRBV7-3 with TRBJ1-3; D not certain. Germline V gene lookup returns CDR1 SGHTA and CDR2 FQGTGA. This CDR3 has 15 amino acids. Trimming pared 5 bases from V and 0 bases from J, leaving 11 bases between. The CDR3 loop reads CASSLTGSSGNTIYF. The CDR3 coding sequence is TGTGCCAGCAGCCTCACGGGGTCCTCTGGAAACACCATATATTTT.

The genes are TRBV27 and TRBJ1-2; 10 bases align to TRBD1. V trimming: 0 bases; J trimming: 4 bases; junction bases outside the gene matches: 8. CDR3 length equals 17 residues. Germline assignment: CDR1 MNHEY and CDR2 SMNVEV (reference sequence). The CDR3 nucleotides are TGTGCCAGCAGTTTATCCGCGGGGACAGGGGCCGGCTATGGCTACACCTTC. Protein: CASSLSAGTGAGYGYTF.

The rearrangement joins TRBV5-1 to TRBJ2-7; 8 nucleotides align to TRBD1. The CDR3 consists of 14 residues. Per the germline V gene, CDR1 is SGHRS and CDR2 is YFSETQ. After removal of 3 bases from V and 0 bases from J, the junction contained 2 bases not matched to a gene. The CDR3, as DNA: TGCGCCAGCAGCTCCCAGGGGGCCTCCTACGAGCAGTACTTC. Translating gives CASSSQGASYEQYF.

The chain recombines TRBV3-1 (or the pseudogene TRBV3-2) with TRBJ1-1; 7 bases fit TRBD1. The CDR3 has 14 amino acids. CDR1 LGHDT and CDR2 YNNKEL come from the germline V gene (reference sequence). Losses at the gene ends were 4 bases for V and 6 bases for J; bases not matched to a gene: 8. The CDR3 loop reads CASSRQGYRAEAFF. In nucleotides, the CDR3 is TGTGCCAGCAGCCGACAGGGCTATCGGGCTGAAGCTTTCTTT.

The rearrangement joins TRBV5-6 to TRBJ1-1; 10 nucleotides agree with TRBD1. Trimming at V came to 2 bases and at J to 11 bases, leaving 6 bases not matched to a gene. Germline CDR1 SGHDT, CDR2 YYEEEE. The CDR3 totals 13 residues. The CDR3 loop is CASSLPTGGEAFF. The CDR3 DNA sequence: TGTGCCAGCAGCTTACCGACAGGGGGCGAGGCTTTCTTT.

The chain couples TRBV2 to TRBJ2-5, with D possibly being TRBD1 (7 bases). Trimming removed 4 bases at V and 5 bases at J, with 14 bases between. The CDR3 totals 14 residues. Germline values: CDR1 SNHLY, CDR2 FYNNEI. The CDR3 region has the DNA TGTGCCAGCAGTGGGACTGGAGGGGGCGAGACCCAGTACTTC. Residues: CASSGTGGGETQYF.

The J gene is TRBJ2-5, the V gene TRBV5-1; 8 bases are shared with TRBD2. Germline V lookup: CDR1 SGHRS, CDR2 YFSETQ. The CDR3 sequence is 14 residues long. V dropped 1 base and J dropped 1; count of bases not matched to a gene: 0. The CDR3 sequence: CASSLSGGQETQYF. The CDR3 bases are TGCGCCAGCAGCTTGAGCGGGGGCCAAGAGACCCAGTACTTC.

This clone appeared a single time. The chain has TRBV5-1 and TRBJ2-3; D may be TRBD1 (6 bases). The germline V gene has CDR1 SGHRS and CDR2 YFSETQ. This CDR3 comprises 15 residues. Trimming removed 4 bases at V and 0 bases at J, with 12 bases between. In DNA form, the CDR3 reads TGCGCCAGCAGCACAGGGCCCACTAGCACAGATACGCAGTATTTT. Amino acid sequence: CASSTGPTSTDTQYF.

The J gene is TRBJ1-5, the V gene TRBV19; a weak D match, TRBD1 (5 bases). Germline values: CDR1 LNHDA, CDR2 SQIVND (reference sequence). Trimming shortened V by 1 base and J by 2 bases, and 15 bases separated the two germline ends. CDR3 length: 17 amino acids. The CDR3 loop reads CASSIVKDRSGNQPQHF. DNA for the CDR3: TGTGCCAGTAGTATAGTCAAAGACAGAAGTGGCAATCAGCCCCAGCATTTT.

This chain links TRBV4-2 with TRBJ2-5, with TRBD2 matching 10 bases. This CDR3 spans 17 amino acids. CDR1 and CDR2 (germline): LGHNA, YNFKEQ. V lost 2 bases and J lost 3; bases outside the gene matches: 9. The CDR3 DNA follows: TGTGCCAGCAGCCAACTAGGACTAGCGGCGCCCAAAGAGACCCAGTACTTC. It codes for CASSQLGLAAPKETQYF.

The CDR3 DNA reads as TGTGCCAGCAGCTCGTCCGCGGGGGGTAGATACGAGCAGTACTTC. It encodes CASSSSAGGRYEQYF. This rearrangement joins TRBV7-2 to TRBJ2-7; 8 bases align to TRBD2. The germline V gene encodes CDR1 SGHTA and CDR2 FQGNSA. V trimming: 4 bases; J trimming: 4 bases; junction bases outside the gene matches: 9. There are 15 residues in the CDR3.

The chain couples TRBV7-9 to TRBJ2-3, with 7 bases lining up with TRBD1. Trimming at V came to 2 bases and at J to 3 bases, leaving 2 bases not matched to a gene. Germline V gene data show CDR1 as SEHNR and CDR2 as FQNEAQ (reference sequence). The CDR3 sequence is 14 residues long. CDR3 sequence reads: CASSLIQGTDTQYF. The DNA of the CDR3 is TGTGCCAGCAGCTTAATACAGGGGACAGATACGCAGTATTTT.

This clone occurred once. The CDR3 here is CASKKKRDRAHEQYF. For the CDR3, the DNA is TGTGCCAGCAAAAAGAAGAGGGACAGGGCCCACGAGCAGTACTTC. V usage is TRBV28 and J usage is TRBJ2-7, with 9 bases matching TRBD1. Germline V lookup: CDR1 MDHEN, CDR2 SYDVKM. The CDR3 runs 15 residues. Germline trimming cut 7 bases from V and 5 bases from J; bases unmatched to any gene: 12.

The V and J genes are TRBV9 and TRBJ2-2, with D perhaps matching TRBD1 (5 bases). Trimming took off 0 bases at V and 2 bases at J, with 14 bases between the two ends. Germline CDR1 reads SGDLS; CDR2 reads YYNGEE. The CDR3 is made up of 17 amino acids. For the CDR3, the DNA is TGTGCCAGCAGCGTAGATATGAGCAGGGCAAACACCGGGGAGCTGTTTTTT. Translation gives CASSVDMSRANTGELFF.

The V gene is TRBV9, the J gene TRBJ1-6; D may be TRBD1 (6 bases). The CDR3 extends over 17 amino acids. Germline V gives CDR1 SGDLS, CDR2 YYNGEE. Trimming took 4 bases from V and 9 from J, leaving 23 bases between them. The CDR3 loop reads CASSLQAGGRPGSPLHF. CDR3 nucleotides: TGTGCCAGCAGCCTCCAGGCGGGGGGCCGCCCGGGTTCACCCCTCCACTTT.

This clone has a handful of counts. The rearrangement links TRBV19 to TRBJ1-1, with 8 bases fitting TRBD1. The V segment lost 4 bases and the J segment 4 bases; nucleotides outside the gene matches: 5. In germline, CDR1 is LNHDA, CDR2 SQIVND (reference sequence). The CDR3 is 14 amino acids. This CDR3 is CASSTDRGSTEAFF. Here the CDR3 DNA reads TGTGCCAGTAGTACCGACAGGGGTAGCACTGAAGCTTTCTTT.

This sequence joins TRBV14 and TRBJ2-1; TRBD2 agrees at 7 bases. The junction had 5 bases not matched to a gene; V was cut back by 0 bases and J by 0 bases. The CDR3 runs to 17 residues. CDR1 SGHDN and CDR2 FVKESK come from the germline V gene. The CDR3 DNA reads TGTGCCAGCAGCCAAGATCTCGGGGGGTTCTCCTACAATGAGCAGTTCTTC. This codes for CASSQDLGGFSYNEQFF.

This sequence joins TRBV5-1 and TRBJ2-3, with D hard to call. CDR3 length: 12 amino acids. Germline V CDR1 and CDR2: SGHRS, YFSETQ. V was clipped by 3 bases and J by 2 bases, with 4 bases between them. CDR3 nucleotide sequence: TGCGCCAGCAGCTCCTACACAGATACGCAGTATTTT. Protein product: CASSSYTDTQYF.

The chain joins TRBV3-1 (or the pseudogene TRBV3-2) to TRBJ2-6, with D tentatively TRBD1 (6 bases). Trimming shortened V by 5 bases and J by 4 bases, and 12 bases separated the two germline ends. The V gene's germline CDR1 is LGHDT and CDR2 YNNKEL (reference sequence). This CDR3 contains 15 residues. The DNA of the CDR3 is TGTGCCAGCAGCGCGAGGGGGTCCGGGGCCAACGTCCTGACTTTC. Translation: CASSARGSGANVLTF.

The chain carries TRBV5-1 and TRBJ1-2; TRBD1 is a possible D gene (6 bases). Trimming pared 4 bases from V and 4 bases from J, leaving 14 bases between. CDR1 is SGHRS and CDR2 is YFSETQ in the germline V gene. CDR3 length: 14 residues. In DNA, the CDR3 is TGCGCCAGCAGCCTGGATGGGGGCGCCTATGGCTACACCTTC. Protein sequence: CASSLDGGAYGYTF.

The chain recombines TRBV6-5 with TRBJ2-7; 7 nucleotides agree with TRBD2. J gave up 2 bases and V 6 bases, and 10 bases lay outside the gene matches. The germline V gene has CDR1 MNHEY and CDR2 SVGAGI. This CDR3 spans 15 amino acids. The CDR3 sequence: CASRSGGGVTYEQYF. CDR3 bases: TGTGCCAGCAGATCCGGGGGAGGGGTCACCTACGAGCAGTACTTC.

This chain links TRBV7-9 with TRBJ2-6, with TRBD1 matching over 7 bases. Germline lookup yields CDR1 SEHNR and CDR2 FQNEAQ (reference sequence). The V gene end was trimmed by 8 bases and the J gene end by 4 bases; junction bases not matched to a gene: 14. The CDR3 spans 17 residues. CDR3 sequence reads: CASPPSEGALGANVLTF. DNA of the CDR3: TGTGCCAGCCCCCCCTCTGAGGGGGCGCTGGGGGCCAACGTCCTGACTTTC.

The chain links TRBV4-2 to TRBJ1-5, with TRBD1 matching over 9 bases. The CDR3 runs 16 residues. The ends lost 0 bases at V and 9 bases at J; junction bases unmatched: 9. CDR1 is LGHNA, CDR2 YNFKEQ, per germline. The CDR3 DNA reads TGTGCCAGCAGCCAAGAAATAGGGACAGGGCGCACGCCCCAGCATTTT. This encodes CASSQEIGTGRTPQHF.

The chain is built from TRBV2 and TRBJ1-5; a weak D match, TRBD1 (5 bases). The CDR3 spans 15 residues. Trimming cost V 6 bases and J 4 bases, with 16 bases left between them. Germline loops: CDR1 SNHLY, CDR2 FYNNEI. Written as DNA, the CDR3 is TGTGCCAGCAGGAGGACGGGGGGGGAGAATCAGCCCCAGCATTTT. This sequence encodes CASRRTGGENQPQHF.

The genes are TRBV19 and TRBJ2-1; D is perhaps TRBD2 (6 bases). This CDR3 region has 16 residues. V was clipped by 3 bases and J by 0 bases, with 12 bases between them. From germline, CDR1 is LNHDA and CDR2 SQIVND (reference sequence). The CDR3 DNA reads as TGTGCCAGTAGTATGGGGCGGGGCAGCTCCTACAATGAGCAGTTCTTC. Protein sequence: CASSMGRGSSYNEQFF. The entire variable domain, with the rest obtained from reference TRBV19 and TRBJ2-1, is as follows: DGGITQSPKYLFRKEGQNVTLSCEQNLNHDAMYWYRQDPGQGLRLIYYSQIVNDFQKGDIAEGYSVSREKKESFPLTVTSAQKNPTAFYLCASSMGRGSSYNEQFFGPGTRLTVL.